The clone carrying this T cell receptor (beta chain) was observed a few times. Its antigen is undetermined. Sequencing targeted expressed TCRB transcripts, as all isolated RNA had been reverse transcribed. TCRdb keeps only in-frame clones here, not all; method: immunoSEQ multiplex PCR. The table lists roughly 150,000 clones, about a tenth of them singletons. This specimen belongs to a study of beta chain features in type 1 diabetes. Study at large: Examination of sorted cells across all samples involved around 99 million cells. Overall study results and limits: Moderately but significantly shorter TCRB CDR3s were found in Type 1 diabetes patients in all four CD4+ subsets.

Cells sorted by CD45RO/CCR7/CD25/CD127/CD95/CD27 comprised CD4+ naive, central memory, regulatory and stem cell-like memory cells. The ends were cut back, 4 bases at V and 0 bases at J, with 4 bases in the middle. Germline V CDR1 and CDR2: MDHEN, SYDVKM. CDR3 length: 13 residues. The sequence was collected from a young man with type 1 diabetes. The V and J genes are TRBV28 and TRBJ2-1; D unclear. Sequencing used central memory CD4+ T cells from blood. CDR3 nucleotide sequence: TGTGCCAGCAGTTATAACTCCTACAATGAGCAGTTCTTC. This translates into CASSYNSYNEQFF.